This TCR beta chain was captured in a study of long-term antiretroviral therapy in people with HIV. Study outcomes and limitations: Unavailable data included ART adherence, viral resistance and therapy changes (switches in treatment).

Investigators performed immunoSEQ version v3.0 at survey level. Here immunoSEQ multiplex PCR was the method, and the copy in TCRdb shows in-frame clones only, minus some. The data show 15,000 or so clones, 78% seen once. Comment on this clone: Its antigen remains unidentified.

Per the germline V gene, CDR1 is SGHDT and CDR2 is YYEEEE. The CDR3 runs 13 residues. Trimming cost V 2 bases and J 6 bases; bases outside gene matches: 1. The gene calls are TRBV5-6 and TRBJ2-3, with TRBD1 matching over 9 bases. The clonotype originates from a woman between 40 and 55 years old with HIV. Sequenced here: unsorted PBMCs, sampled about 3.1 years after starting antiretroviral therapy. The CDR3 DNA follows: TGTGCCAGCAGCTTTGGACAGGGGGATACGCAGTATTTT. Encoded protein: CASSFGQGDTQYF.